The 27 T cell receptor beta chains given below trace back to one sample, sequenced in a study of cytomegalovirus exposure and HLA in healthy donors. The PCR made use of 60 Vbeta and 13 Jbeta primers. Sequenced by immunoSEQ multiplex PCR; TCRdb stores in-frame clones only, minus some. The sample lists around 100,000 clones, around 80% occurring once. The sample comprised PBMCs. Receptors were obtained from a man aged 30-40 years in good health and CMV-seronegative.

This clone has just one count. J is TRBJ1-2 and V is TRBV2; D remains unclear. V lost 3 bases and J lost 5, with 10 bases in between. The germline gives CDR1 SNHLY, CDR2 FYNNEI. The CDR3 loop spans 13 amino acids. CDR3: CASSELAVYGYTF. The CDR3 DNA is TGTGCCAGCAGTGAGTTGGCAGTATATGGCTACACCTTC.

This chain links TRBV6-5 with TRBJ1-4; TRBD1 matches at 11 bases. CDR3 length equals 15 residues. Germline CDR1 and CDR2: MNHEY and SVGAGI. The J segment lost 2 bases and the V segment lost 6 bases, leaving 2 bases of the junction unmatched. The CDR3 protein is CASRGTGGTNEKLFF. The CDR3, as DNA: TGTGCCAGCAGAGGGACAGGGGGGACTAATGAAAAACTGTTTTTT.

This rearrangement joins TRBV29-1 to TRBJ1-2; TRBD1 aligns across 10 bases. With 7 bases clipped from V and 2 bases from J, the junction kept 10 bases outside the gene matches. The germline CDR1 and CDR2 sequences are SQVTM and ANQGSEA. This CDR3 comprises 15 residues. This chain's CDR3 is CSAQMADRGNYGYTF. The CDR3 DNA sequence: TGCAGCGCTCAAATGGCGGACAGGGGGAACTATGGCTACACCTTC.

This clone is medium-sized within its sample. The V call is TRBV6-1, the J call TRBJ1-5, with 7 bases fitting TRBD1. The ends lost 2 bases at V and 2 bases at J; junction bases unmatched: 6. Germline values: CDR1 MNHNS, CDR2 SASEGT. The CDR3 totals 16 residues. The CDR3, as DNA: TGTGCCAGCAGTGAATACGAAGGGGGCGGCAATCAGCCCCAGCATTTT. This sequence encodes CASSEYEGGGNQPQHF.

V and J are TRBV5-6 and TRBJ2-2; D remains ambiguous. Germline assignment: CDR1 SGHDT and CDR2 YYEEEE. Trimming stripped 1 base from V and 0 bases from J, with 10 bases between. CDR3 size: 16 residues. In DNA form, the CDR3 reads TGTGCCAGCAGCTTGATTAACTTAGCGAACACCGGGGAGCTGTTTTTT. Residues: CASSLINLANTGELFF. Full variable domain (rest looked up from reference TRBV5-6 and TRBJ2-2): DAGVTQSPTHLIKTRGQQVTLRCSPKSGHDTVSWYQQALGQGPQFIFQYYEEEERQRGNFPDRFSGHQFPNYSSELNVNALLLGDSALYLCASSLINLANTGELFFGEGSRLTVL.

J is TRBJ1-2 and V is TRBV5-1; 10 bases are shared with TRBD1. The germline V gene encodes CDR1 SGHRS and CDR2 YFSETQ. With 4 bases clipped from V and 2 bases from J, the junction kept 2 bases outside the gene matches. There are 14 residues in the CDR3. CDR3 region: CASSRGQGNYGYTF. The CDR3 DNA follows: TGCGCCAGCAGCAGGGGACAGGGGAACTATGGCTACACCTTC.

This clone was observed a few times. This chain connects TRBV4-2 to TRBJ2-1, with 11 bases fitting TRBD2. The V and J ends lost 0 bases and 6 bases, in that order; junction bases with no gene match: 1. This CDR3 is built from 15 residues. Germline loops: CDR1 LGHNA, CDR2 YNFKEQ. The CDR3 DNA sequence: TGTGCCAGCAGCCAAGAAACTAGCGGGAGCAATGAGCAGTTCTTC. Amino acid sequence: CASSQETSGSNEQFF.

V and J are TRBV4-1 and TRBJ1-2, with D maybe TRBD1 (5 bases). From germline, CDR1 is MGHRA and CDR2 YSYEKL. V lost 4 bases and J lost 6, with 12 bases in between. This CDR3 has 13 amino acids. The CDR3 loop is CASSPPGRDGYTF. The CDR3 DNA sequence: TGCGCCAGCAGCCCTCCAGGGCGAGATGGCTACACCTTC.

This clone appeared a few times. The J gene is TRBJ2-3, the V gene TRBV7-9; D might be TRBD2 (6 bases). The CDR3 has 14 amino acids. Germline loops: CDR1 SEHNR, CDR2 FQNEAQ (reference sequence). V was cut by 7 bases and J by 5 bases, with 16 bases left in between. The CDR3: CASNPGEWGDTQYF. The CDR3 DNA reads TGTGCCAGCAATCCGGGGGAGTGGGGAGATACGCAGTATTTT.

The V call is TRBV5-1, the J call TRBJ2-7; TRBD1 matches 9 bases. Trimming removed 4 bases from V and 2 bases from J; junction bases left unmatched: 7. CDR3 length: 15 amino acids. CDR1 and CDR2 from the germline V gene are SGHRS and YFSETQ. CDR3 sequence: CASSAQQGATYEQYF. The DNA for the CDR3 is TGCGCCAGCAGCGCTCAACAGGGGGCAACCTACGAGCAGTACTTC.

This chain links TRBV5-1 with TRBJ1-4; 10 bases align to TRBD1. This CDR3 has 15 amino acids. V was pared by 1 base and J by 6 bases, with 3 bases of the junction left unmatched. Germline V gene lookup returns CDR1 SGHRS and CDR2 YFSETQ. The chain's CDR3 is CASSLLGTGDEKLFF. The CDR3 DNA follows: TGCGCCAGCAGCTTGCTTGGGACAGGGGATGAAAAACTGTTTTTT.

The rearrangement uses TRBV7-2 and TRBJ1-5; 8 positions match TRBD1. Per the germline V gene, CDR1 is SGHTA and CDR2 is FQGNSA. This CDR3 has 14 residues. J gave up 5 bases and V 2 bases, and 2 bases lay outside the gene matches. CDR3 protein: CASSLMGQDQPQHF. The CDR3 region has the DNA TGTGCCAGCAGCTTAATGGGACAGGATCAGCCCCAGCATTTT. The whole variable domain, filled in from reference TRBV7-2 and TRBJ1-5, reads GAGVSQSPSNKVTEKGKDVELRCDPISGHTALYWYRQSLGQGLEFLIYFQGNSAPDKSGLPSDRFSAERTGGSVSTLTIQRTQQEDSAVYLCASSLMGQDQPQHFGDGTRLSIL.

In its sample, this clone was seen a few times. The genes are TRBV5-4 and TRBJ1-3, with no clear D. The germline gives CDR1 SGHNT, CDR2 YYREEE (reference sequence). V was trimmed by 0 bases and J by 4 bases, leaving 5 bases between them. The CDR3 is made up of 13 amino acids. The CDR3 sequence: CASSLGRGNTIYF. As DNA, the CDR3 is TGTGCCAGCAGCTTGGGGAGGGGAAACACCATATATTTT.

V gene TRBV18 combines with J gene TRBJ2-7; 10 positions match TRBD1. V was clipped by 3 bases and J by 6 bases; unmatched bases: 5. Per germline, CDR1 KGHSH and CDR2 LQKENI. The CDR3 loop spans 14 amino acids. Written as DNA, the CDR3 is TGTGCCAGCTCACCGGGACAGGGGCTGGGCGAGCAGTACTTC. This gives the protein CASSPGQGLGEQYF.

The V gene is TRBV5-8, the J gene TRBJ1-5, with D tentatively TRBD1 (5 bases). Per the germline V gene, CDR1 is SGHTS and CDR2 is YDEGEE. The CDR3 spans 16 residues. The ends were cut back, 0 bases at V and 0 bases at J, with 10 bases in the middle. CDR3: CASSLVTGPSNQPQHF. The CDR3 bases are TGTGCCAGCAGCTTGGTAACAGGTCCTAGCAATCAGCCCCAGCATTTT. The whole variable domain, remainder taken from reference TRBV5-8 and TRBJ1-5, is EAGVTQSPTHLIKTRGQQATLRCSPISGHTSVYWYQQALGLGLQFLLWYDEGEERNRGNFPPRFSGRQFPNYSSELNVNALELEDSALYLCASSLVTGPSNQPQHFGDGTRLSIL.

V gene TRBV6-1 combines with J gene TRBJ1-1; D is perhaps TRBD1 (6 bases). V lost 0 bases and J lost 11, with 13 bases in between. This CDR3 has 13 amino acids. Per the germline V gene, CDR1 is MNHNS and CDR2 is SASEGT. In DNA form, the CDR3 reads TGTGCCAGCAGTGAAGCAATAGGGGGACGCGCTTTCTTT. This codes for CASSEAIGGRAFF.

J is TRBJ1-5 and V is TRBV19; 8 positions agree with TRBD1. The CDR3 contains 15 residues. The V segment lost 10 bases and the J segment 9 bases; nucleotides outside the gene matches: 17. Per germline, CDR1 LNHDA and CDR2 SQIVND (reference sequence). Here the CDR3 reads CANSRDRLFARPQHF. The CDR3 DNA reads TGTGCCAACAGCCGGGACAGGCTATTTGCGAGGCCCCAGCATTTT.

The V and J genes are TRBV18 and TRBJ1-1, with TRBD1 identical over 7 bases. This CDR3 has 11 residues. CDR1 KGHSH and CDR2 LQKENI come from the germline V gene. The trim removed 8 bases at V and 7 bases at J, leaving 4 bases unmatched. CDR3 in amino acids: CASTRDSEAFF. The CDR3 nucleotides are TGTGCCAGCACGAGGGACAGTGAAGCTTTCTTT.

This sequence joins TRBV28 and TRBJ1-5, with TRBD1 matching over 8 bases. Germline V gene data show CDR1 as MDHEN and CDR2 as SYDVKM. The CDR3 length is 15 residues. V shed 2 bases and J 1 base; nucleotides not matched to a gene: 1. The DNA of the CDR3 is TGTGCCAGCAGTTTAGGACAGGGAAGCAATCAGCCCCAGCATTTT. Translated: CASSLGQGSNQPQHF.

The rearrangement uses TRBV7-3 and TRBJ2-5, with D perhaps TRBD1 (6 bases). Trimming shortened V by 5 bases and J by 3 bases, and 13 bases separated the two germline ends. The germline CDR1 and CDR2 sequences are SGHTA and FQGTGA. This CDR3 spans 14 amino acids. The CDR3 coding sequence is TGTGCCAGCAGCCCCAGGGGCACTAAAGAGACCCAGTACTTC. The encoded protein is CASSPRGTKETQYF.

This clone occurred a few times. CDR3 in amino acids: CASSADSREKLFF. CDR3 DNA: TGTGCCAGCAGTGCGGACAGCAGAGAAAAACTGTTTTTT. V and J are TRBV2 and TRBJ1-4, with a tentative D call TRBD1 (6 bases). Trimming left V 4 bases short and J 8 bases short, with 11 bases between. The CDR3 loop spans 13 amino acids. Germline CDR1 SNHLY, CDR2 FYNNEI.

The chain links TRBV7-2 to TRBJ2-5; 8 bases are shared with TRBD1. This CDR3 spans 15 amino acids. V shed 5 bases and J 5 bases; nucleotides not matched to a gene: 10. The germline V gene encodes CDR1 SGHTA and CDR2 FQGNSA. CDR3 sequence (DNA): TGTGCCAGCAGCACACGGACAGGGCGGCAGGAGACCCAGTACTTC. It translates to CASSTRTGRQETQYF. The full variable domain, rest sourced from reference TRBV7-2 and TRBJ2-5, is GAGVSQSPSNKVTEKGKDVELRCDPISGHTALYWYRQSLGQGLEFLIYFQGNSAPDKSGLPSDRFSAERTGGSVSTLTIQRTQQEDSAVYLCASSTRTGRQETQYFGPGTRLLVL.

The CDR3 DNA sequence: TGCGCCAGCAGCTTGGTGGGGACAGGGGTGGTCTCACCCCTCCACTTT. This encodes CASSLVGTGVVSPLHF. V is TRBV5-1 and J is TRBJ1-6; 10 bases align to TRBD1. CDR1 is SGHRS, CDR2 YFSETQ, per germline. After removal of 0 bases from V and 10 bases from J, the junction contained 7 bases not matched to a gene. The length of the CDR3 is 16 residues.

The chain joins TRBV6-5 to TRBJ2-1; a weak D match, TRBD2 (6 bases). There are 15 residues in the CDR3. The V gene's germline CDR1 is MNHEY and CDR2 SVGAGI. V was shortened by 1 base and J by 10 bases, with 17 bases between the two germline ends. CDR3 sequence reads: CASSYLGQEGIEQFF. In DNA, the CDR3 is TGTGCCAGCAGTTACTTAGGGCAGGAGGGCATCGAGCAGTTCTTC.

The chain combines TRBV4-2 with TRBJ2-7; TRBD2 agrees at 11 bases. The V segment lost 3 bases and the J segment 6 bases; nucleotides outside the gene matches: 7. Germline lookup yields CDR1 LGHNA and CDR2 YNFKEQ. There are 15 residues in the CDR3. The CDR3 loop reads CASSQVAGGPGEQYF. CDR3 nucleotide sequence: TGTGCCAGCAGCCAGGTAGCGGGAGGGCCTGGCGAGCAGTACTTC.

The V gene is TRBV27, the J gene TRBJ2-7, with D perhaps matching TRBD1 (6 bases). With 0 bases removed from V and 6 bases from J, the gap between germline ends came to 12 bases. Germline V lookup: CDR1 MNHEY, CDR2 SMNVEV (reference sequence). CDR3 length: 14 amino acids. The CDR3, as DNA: TGTGCCAGCAGTTTATCAAGACAGGCTTCCGAGCAGTACTTC. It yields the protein CASSLSRQASEQYF.

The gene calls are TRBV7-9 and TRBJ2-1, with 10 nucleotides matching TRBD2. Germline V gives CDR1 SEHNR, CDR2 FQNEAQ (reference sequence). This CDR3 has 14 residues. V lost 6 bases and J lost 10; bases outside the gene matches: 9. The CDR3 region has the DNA TGTGCCAGCAGGAGAGGGACTAGCGTTAACGAGCAGTTCTTC. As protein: CASRRGTSVNEQFF.